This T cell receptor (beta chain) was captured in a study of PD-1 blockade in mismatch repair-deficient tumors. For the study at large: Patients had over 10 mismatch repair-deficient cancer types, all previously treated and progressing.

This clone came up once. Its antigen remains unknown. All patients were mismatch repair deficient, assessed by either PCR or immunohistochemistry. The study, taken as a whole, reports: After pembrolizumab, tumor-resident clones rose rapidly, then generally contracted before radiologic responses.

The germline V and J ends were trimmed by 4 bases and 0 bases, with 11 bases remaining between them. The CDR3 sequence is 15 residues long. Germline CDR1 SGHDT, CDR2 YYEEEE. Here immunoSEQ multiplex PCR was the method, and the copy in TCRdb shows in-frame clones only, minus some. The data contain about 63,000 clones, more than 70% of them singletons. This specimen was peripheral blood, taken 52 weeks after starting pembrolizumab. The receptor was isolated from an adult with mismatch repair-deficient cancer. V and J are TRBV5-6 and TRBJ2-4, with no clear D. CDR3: CASSDAIIAKNIQYF. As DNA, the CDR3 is TGTGCCAGCAGCGATGCTATAATAGCCAAAAACATTCAGTACTTC.